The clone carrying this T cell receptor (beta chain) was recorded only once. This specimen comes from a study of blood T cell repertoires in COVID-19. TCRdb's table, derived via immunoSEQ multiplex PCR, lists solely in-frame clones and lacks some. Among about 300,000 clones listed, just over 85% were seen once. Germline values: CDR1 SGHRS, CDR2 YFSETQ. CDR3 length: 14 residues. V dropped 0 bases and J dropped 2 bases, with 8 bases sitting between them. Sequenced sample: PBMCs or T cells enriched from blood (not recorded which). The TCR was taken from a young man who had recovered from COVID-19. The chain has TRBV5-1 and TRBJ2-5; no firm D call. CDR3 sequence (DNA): TGCGCCAGCAGCTTGGTCCAGGCTCAAGAGACCCAGTACTTC. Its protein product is CASSLVQAQETQYF.